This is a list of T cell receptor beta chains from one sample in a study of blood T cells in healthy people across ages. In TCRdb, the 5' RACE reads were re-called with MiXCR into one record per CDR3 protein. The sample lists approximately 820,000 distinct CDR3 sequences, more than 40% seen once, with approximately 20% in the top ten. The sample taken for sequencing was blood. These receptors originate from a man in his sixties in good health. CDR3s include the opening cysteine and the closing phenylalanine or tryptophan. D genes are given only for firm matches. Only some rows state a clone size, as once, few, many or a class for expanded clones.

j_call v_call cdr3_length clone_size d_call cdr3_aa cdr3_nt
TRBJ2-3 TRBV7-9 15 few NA CASRYSTREEDTQYF TGTGCCAGCAGATACTCGACCCGAGAGGAAGATACGCAGTATTTT
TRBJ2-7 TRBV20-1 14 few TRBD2 CSASSGGIGLAQYF TGCAGTGCGTCCTCGGGGGGAATAGGATTAGCGCAGTACTTC
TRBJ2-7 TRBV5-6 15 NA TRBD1 CASREAGQGLYEQYF TGTGCCAGCAGAGAGGCCGGACAGGGCCTCTACGAGCAGTACTTC
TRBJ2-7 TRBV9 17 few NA CASSVLKQGRVTYEQYF TGTGCCAGCAGCGTCCTTAAACAGGGTAGGGTAACCTACGAGCAGTACTTC
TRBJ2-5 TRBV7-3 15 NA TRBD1 CASSAGTGVRNEQYF TGTGCCAGCAGCGCCGGGACAGGGGTTAGAAATGAGCAGTACTTC
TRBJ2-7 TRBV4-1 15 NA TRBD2 CASSQDHLAGNEQYF TGCGCCAGCAGCCAAGATCACCTAGCGGGGAATGAGCAGTACTTC
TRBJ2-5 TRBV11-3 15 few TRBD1 CASTQGTGRGETQYF TGTGCCAGCACCCAGGGGACAGGGAGAGGAGAGACCCAGTACTTC
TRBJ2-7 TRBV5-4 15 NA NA CANSQGGQAVYEQYF TGTGCTAACAGCCAGGGTGGGCAGGCGGTCTACGAGCAGTACTTC
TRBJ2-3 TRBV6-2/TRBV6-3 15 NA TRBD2 CASSYSSGGVGTQYF TGTGCCAGCAGTTACTCCTCGGGGGGGGTAGGTACGCAGTATTTT
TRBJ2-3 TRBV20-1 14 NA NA CSATGTVSTDTQYF TGCAGTGCTACCGGGACGGTTAGCACAGATACGCAGTATTTT
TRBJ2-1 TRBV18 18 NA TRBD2 CASSPGTSGGSSYNEQFF TGTGCCAGCTCACCAGGGACTAGCGGGGGCAGCTCCTACAATGAGCAGTTCTTC
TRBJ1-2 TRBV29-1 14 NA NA CSVEGNGIGYGYTF TGCAGCGTTGAAGGGAACGGGATTGGCTATGGCTACACCTTC
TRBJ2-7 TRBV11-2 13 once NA CASSELDSYEQYF TGTGCCAGCAGCGAGCTTGATTCCTACGAGCAGTACTTC
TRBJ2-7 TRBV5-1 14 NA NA CASSLGYGGPEQYF TGCGCCAGCAGCTTGGGATACGGGGGGCCCGAGCAGTACTTC
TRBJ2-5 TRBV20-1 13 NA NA CSAEGLRQETQYF TGCAGTGCTGAAGGACTACGGCAAGAGACCCAGTACTTC
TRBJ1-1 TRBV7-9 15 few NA CASSFGGSLNTEAFF TGTGCCAGCAGCTTCGGGGGCAGTTTGAACACTGAAGCTTTCTTT
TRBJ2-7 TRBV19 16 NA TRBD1 CASSRRQGDGDYEQYF TGTGCCAGTAGTCGAAGACAGGGCGATGGAGACTACGAGCAGTACTTC
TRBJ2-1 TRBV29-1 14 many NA CSVEGDSTYNEQFF TGCAGCGTTGAAGGAGACAGTACCTACAATGAGCAGTTCTTC
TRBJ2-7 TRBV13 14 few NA CASSPLQGIREQYF TGTGCCAGCAGCCCCTTACAGGGAATCCGCGAGCAGTACTTC
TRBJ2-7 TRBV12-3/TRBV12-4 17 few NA CASSLIPTGPGRYEQYF TGTGCCAGCAGTTTAATCCCCACTGGGCCAGGCCGCTACGAGCAGTACTTC
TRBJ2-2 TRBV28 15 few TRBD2 CASRERGGSTGELFF TGTGCCAGCAGAGAGCGGGGGGGGAGCACCGGGGAGCTGTTTTTT
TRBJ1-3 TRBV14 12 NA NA CASSLFSNTIYF TGTGCCAGCAGCCTCTTCTCAAACACCATATATTTT
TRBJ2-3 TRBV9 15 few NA CASSVVGYLTDTQYF TGTGCCAGCAGCGTGGTAGGCTATCTCACAGATACGCAGTATTTT
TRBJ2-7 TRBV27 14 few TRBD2 CASSPTSGGVYPYF TGTGCCAGCAGTCCGACTAGCGGGGGGGTTTATCCGTACTTC
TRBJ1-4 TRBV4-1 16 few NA CASSQDRGISNEKLFF TGCGCCAGCAGCCAAGATCGGGGGATATCTAATGAAAAACTGTTTTTT
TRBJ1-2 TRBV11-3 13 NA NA CASSFVSGYGYTF TGTGCCAGCAGCTTCGTTTCGGGATATGGCTACACCTTC
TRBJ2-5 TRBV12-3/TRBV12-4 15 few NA CASSLKGLIQETQYF TGTGCCAGCAGTTTAAAAGGGTTAATTCAAGAGACCCAGTACTTC
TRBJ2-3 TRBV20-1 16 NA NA CSASRRGMTSTDTQYF TGCAGTGCTTCCCGTAGGGGTATGACTAGCACAGATACGCAGTATTTT
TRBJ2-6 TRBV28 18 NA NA CASSRNRGLWTGANVLTF TGTGCCAGCAGCAGAAACCGGGGGCTTTGGACTGGGGCCAACGTCCTGACTTTC
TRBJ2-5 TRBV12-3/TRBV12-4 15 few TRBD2 CASSPGRAGVETQYF TGTGCCAGCAGTCCGGGACGAGCGGGGGTGGAGACCCAGTACTTC
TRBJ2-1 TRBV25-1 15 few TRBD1 CASSRTGPIWDEQFF TGTGCCAGCAGCCGGACAGGGCCTATTTGGGATGAGCAGTTCTTC
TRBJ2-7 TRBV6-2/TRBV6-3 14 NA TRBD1 CASTRGRGQYEQYF TGTGCCAGCACCCGGGGCAGGGGGCAATACGAGCAGTACTTC
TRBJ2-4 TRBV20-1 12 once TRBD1 CSAARQGFQQYF TGCAGTGCTGCGCGACAGGGTTTCCAGCAGTACTTC
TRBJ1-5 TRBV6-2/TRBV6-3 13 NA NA CASSALLWQPQHF TGTGCCAGCAGCGCCCTGTTGTGGCAGCCCCAGCATTTT
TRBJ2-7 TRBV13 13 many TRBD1 CASSYGTGGEQYF TGTGCCAGCAGTTACGGGACAGGGGGCGAGCAGTACTTC
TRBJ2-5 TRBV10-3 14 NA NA CAISDSPQGRVWYF TGTGCCATCAGTGACTCCCCCCAGGGGCGGGTATGGTACTTC
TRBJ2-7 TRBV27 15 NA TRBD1 CASRQIGTGSDEQYF TGTGCCAGCAGACAAATCGGGACAGGGTCGGACGAGCAGTACTTC
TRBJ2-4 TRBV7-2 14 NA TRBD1 CASSLGAGGNIQYF TGTGCCAGCAGCTTAGGCGCAGGGGGCAACATTCAGTACTTC
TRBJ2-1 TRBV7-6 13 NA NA CASRDAPWDEQFF TGTGCCAGCAGAGATGCCCCTTGGGATGAGCAGTTCTTC
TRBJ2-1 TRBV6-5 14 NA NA CASQSTGPYNEQFF TGTGCCAGCCAGTCTACGGGGCCCTACAATGAGCAGTTCTTC
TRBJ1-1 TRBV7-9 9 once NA CASGAEAFF TGTGCCAGCGGGGCTGAAGCTTTCTTT
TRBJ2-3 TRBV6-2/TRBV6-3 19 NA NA CASSHLTAGTLSYTDTQYF TGTGCCAGCAGTCACCTTACCGCCGGGACTCTAAGTTACACAGATACGCAGTATTTT
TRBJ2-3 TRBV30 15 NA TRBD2 CAWDGTSGETDTQYF TGTGCCTGGGATGGGACTAGCGGGGAGACAGATACGCAGTATTTT
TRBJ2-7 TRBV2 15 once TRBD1 CASRGTGRSSYGQYF TGTGCCAGCAGGGGGACAGGGAGGAGCTCCTACGGGCAGTACTTC
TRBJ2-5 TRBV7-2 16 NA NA CASSLASGAEGETQYF TGTGCCAGCAGCTTAGCGTCGGGGGCGGAAGGGGAGACCCAGTACTTC
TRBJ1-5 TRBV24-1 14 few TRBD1 CATSGQGVNQPQHF TGTGCCACCAGTGGACAGGGAGTGAATCAGCCCCAGCATTTT